Listed here are 19 T cell receptor beta chains from one sample, sequenced in a study of shared clonotypes between healthy human individuals. TCRdb keeps only in-frame clones here, not all; method: immunoSEQ multiplex PCR. The sample records about 2 million clones, approximately 95% being singletons. What was sequenced was naive CD4+ T cells sorted from blood. This sample's subset: CD45RA+ positively selected. All receptors derive from a man aged 18 to 30 in good health.

This chain connects TRBV30 to TRBJ1-3; TRBD1 aligns across 10 bases. V lost 8 bases, J lost 0 bases, and 10 bases stayed unmatched. The V gene's germline CDR1 is GTSNPN and CDR2 SVGIG (reference sequence). There are 16 residues in the CDR3. CDR3 loop: CATGQGPSLSGNTIYF. The CDR3 DNA sequence: TGTGCCACGGGACAGGGGCCATCTCTCTCTGGAAACACCATATATTTT.

The chain uses TRBV18 and TRBJ2-5; 13 nucleotides align to TRBD2. In germline, CDR1 is KGHSH, CDR2 LQKENI. V shed 8 bases, J shed 7 bases, and the junction held 13 bases outside the gene matches. This CDR3 is built from 16 residues. The DNA for the CDR3 is TGTGCCAGCCACATGACTAGCGGGGGGTCGGGGATGACCCAGTACTTC. Its translation is CASHMTSGGSGMTQYF.

The chain carries TRBV6-5 and TRBJ2-7; D unclear. CDR1 and CDR2 from the germline V gene are MNHEY and SVGAGI. V lost 0 bases to trimming and J lost 3 bases, with 15 bases between them. The CDR3 has 16 amino acids. CDR3 amino acids: CASSYSGFGRDYEQYF. The CDR3 nucleotides read TGTGCCAGCAGTTACTCGGGATTCGGCAGAGACTACGAGCAGTACTTC.

The chain couples TRBV5-1 to TRBJ2-5; D gene unclear. Germline CDR1 is SGHRS and CDR2 is YFSETQ. The CDR3 runs to 14 residues. With 1 base removed from V and 3 bases from J, the gap between germline ends came to 10 bases. The CDR3 loop is CASSLNVGKETQYF. Here the CDR3 DNA reads TGCGCCAGCAGCTTGAATGTCGGTAAAGAGACCCAGTACTTC.

This clone was seen once. The same CDR3 also results from other DNA sequences found in this sample. The chain recombines TRBV10-2 with TRBJ1-1; tentatively, D is TRBD1 (6 bases). Germline V CDR1 and CDR2: WSHSY, SAAADI. The V and J ends lost 3 bases and 2 bases respectively, with 7 bases between them. The length of the CDR3 is 13 residues. CDR3: CASSEQGNTEAFF. CDR3 sequence (DNA): TGCGCCAGCAGTGAACAGGGAAACACTGAAGCTTTCTTT.

The rearrangement uses TRBV28 and TRBJ1-4, with D hard to call. Germline V gene sequence: CDR1 MDHEN, CDR2 SYDVKM. The CDR3 spans 14 residues. The germline V and J ends were trimmed by 5 bases and 2 bases, with 9 bases remaining between them. The CDR3 DNA is TGTGCCAGCAGTGCTATCCACACTAATGAAAAACTGTTTTTT. It yields the protein CASSAIHTNEKLFF.

This clone has a single count. This sample includes further DNA sequences coding for the same CDR3. The chain joins TRBV18 to TRBJ1-5, with 9 bases matching TRBD1. Per the germline V gene, CDR1 is KGHSH and CDR2 is LQKENI. After removal of 6 bases from V and 4 bases from J, the junction contained 4 bases not matched to a gene. CDR3 length: 14 amino acids. CDR3 loop: CASSPGTGNQPQHF. The DNA of the CDR3 is TGTGCCAGCTCGCCCGGGACAGGGAATCAGCCCCAGCATTTT.

In regard to this clone: Other nucleotide sequences from this sample produce the same CDR3. This chain connects TRBV6-1 to TRBJ1-5; no firm D call. Trimming pared 1 base from V and 5 bases from J, leaving 6 bases between. The CDR3 is 13 residues long. Germline CDR1 MNHNS, CDR2 SASEGT. The CDR3: CASSEDRDQPQHF. The CDR3 bases are TGTGCCAGCAGTGAAGACCGTGATCAGCCCCAGCATTTT.

This rearrangement joins TRBV10-3 to TRBJ1-1; a possible D gene is TRBD1 (6 bases). Trimming took off 8 bases at V and 2 bases at J, with 9 bases between the two ends. This CDR3 contains 12 residues. Germline CDR1 reads ENHRY; CDR2 reads SYGVKD. This chain's CDR3 is CAIQDSNTEAFF. The CDR3 DNA follows: TGTGCCATCCAGGACAGTAACACTGAAGCTTTCTTT.

The rearrangement uses TRBV7-9 and TRBJ1-1, with D possibly being TRBD1 (6 bases). The CDR3 has 11 residues. Germline CDR1 and CDR2: SEHNR and FQNEAQ (reference sequence). The V gene lost 3 bases and the J gene lost 9 bases, with 8 bases spanning the gap. The CDR3 coding sequence is TGTGCCAGCAGCTTCGACAGGAAAGCTTTCTTT. Amino acids: CASSFDRKAFF.

The chain is built from TRBV7-8 and TRBJ2-1, with 12 nucleotides matching TRBD1. The V gene end was trimmed by 5 bases and the J gene end by 6 bases; junction bases not matched to a gene: 5. This CDR3 contains 15 residues. Germline V gene lookup returns CDR1 SGHVS and CDR2 FQNEAQ. The CDR3 reads CASSLGTGGPNEQFF. CDR3 nucleotide sequence: TGTGCCAGCAGCCTCGGGACAGGGGGCCCCAATGAGCAGTTCTTC.

This clone was seen a few times. The chain joins TRBV6-5 to TRBJ1-1; D possibly corresponds to TRBD1 (5 bases). The germline V and J ends were trimmed by 1 base and 1 base, with 13 bases remaining between them. The germline V gene encodes CDR1 MNHEY and CDR2 SVGAGI. This CDR3 contains 16 residues. The CDR3 loop is CASSYLGVRGNTEAFF. The CDR3 coding sequence is TGTGCCAGCAGTTACTTAGGGGTAAGGGGGAACACTGAAGCTTTCTTT.

CDR3 bases: TGTGCCAGCAGCTTAGAGAGGAGGCTCGGGGAGCTGTTTTTT. It translates to CASSLERRLGELFF. J is TRBJ2-2 and V is TRBV11-2; possible D gene TRBD2, 5 bases. The CDR3 has 14 residues. CDR1 and CDR2 from the germline V gene are SGHAT and FQNNGV. Between the trimmed V and J ends, which lost 0 bases and 7 bases, there was a span of 9 bases.

The chain links TRBV18 to TRBJ2-6; possibly TRBD1 for D (5 bases). The CDR3 contains 16 residues. The germline V and J ends were trimmed by 6 bases and 4 bases, with 16 bases remaining between them. The germline gives CDR1 KGHSH, CDR2 LQKENI. The CDR3 loop is CASSPIQGTGANVLTF. CDR3 DNA sequence: TGTGCCAGCTCCCCTATCCAGGGAACCGGGGCCAACGTCCTGACTTTC. Using reference TRBV18 and TRBJ2-6 for the parts outside the CDR3, the full variable domain is NAGVMQNPRHLVRRRGQEARLRCSPMKGHSHVYWYRQLPEEGLKFMVYLQKENIIDESGMPKERFSAEFPKEGPSILRIQQVVRGDSAAYFCASSPIQGTGANVLTFGAGSRLTVL.

Note on this clone: The sample has other DNA sequences that encode this CDR3 too. The chain joins TRBV5-1 to TRBJ1-2; D gene uncertain. In germline, CDR1 is SGHRS, CDR2 YFSETQ. V was trimmed by 2 bases and J by 5 bases, leaving 7 bases between them. There are 12 residues in the CDR3. In nucleotides, the CDR3 is TGCGCCAGCAGCTTAGGCGGATATGGCTACACCTTC. Translated: CASSLGGYGYTF.

V and J are TRBV7-6 and TRBJ1-3; D is unresolved. With 1 base removed from V and 4 bases from J, the gap between germline ends came to 14 bases. CDR3 length: 16 amino acids. From germline, CDR1 is SGHVS and CDR2 FNYEAQ. The CDR3: CASSLGAHGSGNTIYF. The CDR3 DNA follows: TGTGCCAGCAGCTTAGGGGCCCACGGCTCGGGAAACACCATATATTTT.

The rearrangement uses TRBV18 and TRBJ2-5; D is ambiguous. V lost 2 bases to trimming and J lost 1 base, with 8 bases between them. The length of the CDR3 is 14 residues. Germline lookup yields CDR1 KGHSH and CDR2 LQKENI. For the CDR3, the DNA is TGTGCCAGCTCACCAAACGGAGCCCAAGAGACCCAGTACTTC. This codes for CASSPNGAQETQYF.

This clone was detected once. This rearrangement joins TRBV30 to TRBJ1-3; D ambiguous. Germline V lookup: CDR1 GTSNPN, CDR2 SVGIG (reference sequence). This CDR3 is 13 amino acids long. Trimming removed 3 bases from V and 0 bases from J, with 6 bases in between. CDR3 sequence: CAWRYNSGNTIYF. The CDR3 DNA reads TGTGCCTGGAGGTACAACTCTGGAAACACCATATATTTT.

CDR3 sequence: CASSLRQGGYTF. The CDR3, as DNA: TGTGCCAGCAGTTTGAGGCAGGGCGGCTACACCTTC. This chain connects TRBV28 to TRBJ1-2; D perhaps matches TRBD1 (5 bases). The CDR3 sequence is 12 residues long. Germline values: CDR1 MDHEN, CDR2 SYDVKM. V lost 3 bases and J lost 8, with 10 bases in between.